This TCR beta chain was identified in a study of T cell changes during pregnancy in multiple sclerosis. Only in-frame clones appear in the TCRdb table, and some are missing; sequencing was by immunoSEQ multiplex PCR. The sample shows approximately 60,000 clones, approximately 93% of them seen only once. This CDR3 comprises 17 residues. The V and J ends lost 0 bases and 0 bases, in that order; junction bases with no gene match: 5. The germline V gene has CDR1 SGDLS and CDR2 YYNGEE. This chain connects TRBV9 to TRBJ2-3; 9 positions match TRBD2. The TCR comes from a female donor with multiple sclerosis, enrolled in a pregnancy study. This material consisted of CD8+ T cells from peripheral blood mononuclear cells, taken in the second trimester of pregnancy. In nucleotides, the CDR3 is TGTGCCAGCAGCGTAGAGGCTAGCGGGGTGAGCACAGATACGCAGTATTTT. Translation: CASSVEASGVSTDTQYF.